Listed below are T cell receptor beta chains from one sample, sequenced in a study of identical twins. MiXCR was run by TCRdb on the 5' RACE reads, yielding one entry per CDR3 protein. The sample lists over 600,000 distinct CDR3 sequences; 21% were seen once. The same data also contributed to another study, on T cells expressing NK-cell markers.

The specimen was PBMCs. The receptors here all came from a woman in her late teens or twenties in good health. The CDR3 runs from the conserved cysteine through the conserved F or W. D genes are given only for firm matches. Not every row has a clone size; where given, it reads once, few, many or a size class.

V	J	size	D	CDR3	DNA
TRBV5-5	TRBJ1-4	few	NA	CASSFPGSEKLFF	TGTGCCAGCAGCTTCCCAGGGAGCGAAAAACTGTTTTTT
TRBV28	TRBJ1-1	NA	NA	CASSEIRQGPSNTEAFF	TGTGCCAGCAGCGAAATTCGTCAAGGGCCCTCGAACACTGAAGCTTTCTTT
TRBV27	TRBJ1-2	many	NA	CASSSINQAYSTYGYTF	TGTGCCAGCAGTTCAATAAACCAAGCCTACTCGACCTATGGCTACACCTTC
TRBV12-3/TRBV12-4	TRBJ2-3	NA	TRBD2	CASSFRTSGPTDTQYF	TGTGCCAGCAGTTTCCGGACTAGCGGGCCCACAGATACGCAGTATTTT
TRBV7-9	TRBJ2-3	NA	NA	CASRSVPDTQYF	TGTGCCAGCAGATCGGTCCCAGATACGCAGTATTTT
TRBV15	TRBJ2-7	NA	NA	CATSRDLTGGILAGVDEQYF	TGTGCCACCAGCAGAGATCTGACAGGGGGCATTCTAGCGGGAGTTGACGAGCAGTACTTC
TRBV7-9	TRBJ2-7	NA	TRBD1	CASSLAGQGTHEQYF	TGTGCCAGCAGCTTAGCGGGACAGGGAACCCACGAGCAGTACTTC
TRBV6-1	TRBJ2-1	few	TRBD1	CASGTGVLGLGNEQFF	TGTGCCAGCGGTACAGGGGTTTTGGGTTTGGGCAATGAGCAGTTCTTC
TRBV6-5	TRBJ2-5	few	NA	CASSLGLLYQETQYF	TGTGCCAGCAGTTTGGGACTCCTTTACCAAGAGACCCAGTACTTC
TRBV29-1	TRBJ1-1	NA	NA	CSAMKGINTEAFF	TGCAGCGCGATGAAGGGGATTAACACTGAAGCTTTCTTT
TRBV10-3	TRBJ2-7	NA	TRBD2	CAISRGLAGVTEQYF	TGTGCCATCAGCCGTGGACTAGCGGGAGTTACCGAGCAGTACTTC
TRBV6-1	TRBJ2-7	few	NA	CASSRTSPFPGQQYF	TGTGCCAGCAGTCGGACCTCTCCTTTTCCGGGACAGCAGTACTTC
TRBV9	TRBJ1-5	few	NA	CASARGKNQPQHF	TGTGCCAGCGCGCGAGGCAAAAATCAGCCCCAGCATTTT
TRBV5-1	TRBJ2-7	few	NA	CASSLGIRASYEQYF	TGCGCCAGCAGCTTGGGAATTAGGGCCTCCTACGAGCAGTACTTC
TRBV12-3/TRBV12-4	TRBJ1-1	few	TRBD1	CASTQGAGAFF	TGTGCCAGCACTCAGGGGGCTGGAGCTTTCTTT
TRBV20-1	TRBJ2-3	few	TRBD2	CSASSPGLGWTDTQYF	TGCAGTGCTAGTTCACCGGGACTAGGATGGACAGATACGCAGTATTTT
TRBV20-1	TRBJ1-1	few	NA	CSTPGLKGTEAFF	TGCAGCACTCCAGGGTTAAAGGGCACTGAAGCTTTCTTT
TRBV12-5	TRBJ2-5	NA	NA	CASFSGETQYF	TGTGCTAGTTTCTCGGGAGAGACCCAGTACTTC
TRBV12-3/TRBV12-4	TRBJ2-1	NA	NA	CASSFLQGSYNEQFF	TGTGCCAGCAGTTTTTTACAGGGTAGCTACAATGAGCAGTTCTTC
TRBV7-7	TRBJ2-5	NA	NA	CASSPPGLKETQYF	TGTGCTAGCAGCCCGCCCGGACTTAAAGAGACCCAGTACTTC
TRBV20-1	TRBJ2-5	NA	TRBD2	CSVGLAEETQYF	TGCAGTGTAGGACTAGCGGAAGAGACCCAGTACTTC
TRBV6-4	TRBJ2-4	NA	NA	CARARAEKAKNIQYF	TGTGCCAGGGCCCGAGCGGAAAAAGCCAAAAACATTCAGTACTTC
TRBV5-1	TRBJ2-1	many	NA	CASSLAPGNYNEQFF	TGCGCCAGCAGCTTGGCCCCGGGAAACTACAATGAGCAGTTCTTC
TRBV7-2	TRBJ2-5	NA	NA	CASSLDRDIQETQYF	TGTGCCAGCAGCTTAGACCGGGACATCCAAGAGACCCAGTACTTC
TRBV20-1	TRBJ2-7	few	NA	CSAKEGGYEQYF	TGCAGTGCTAAAGAAGGGGGATACGAGCAGTACTTC
TRBV20-1	TRBJ2-7	many	NA	CSARAALGEQYF	TGCAGTGCTAGAGCCGCCCTTGGCGAGCAGTACTTC
TRBV7-8	TRBJ2-1	NA	NA	CATGPDSSYNEQFF	TGTGCCACGGGCCCGGACAGCTCCTACAATGAGCAGTTCTTC
TRBV12-3/TRBV12-4	TRBJ2-7	NA	NA	CASSLAYRDNLYEQYF	TGTGCCAGCAGTTTAGCATACCGGGACAACCTCTACGAGCAGTACTTC
TRBV9	TRBJ2-7	NA	TRBD1	CASSAKTGPTYEQYF	TGTGCCAGCAGCGCGAAGACAGGGCCGACCTACGAGCAGTACTTC
TRBV6-6	TRBJ1-2	NA	NA	CASSYERDLTF	TGTGCCAGCAGTTATGAAAGGGACCTCACCTTC